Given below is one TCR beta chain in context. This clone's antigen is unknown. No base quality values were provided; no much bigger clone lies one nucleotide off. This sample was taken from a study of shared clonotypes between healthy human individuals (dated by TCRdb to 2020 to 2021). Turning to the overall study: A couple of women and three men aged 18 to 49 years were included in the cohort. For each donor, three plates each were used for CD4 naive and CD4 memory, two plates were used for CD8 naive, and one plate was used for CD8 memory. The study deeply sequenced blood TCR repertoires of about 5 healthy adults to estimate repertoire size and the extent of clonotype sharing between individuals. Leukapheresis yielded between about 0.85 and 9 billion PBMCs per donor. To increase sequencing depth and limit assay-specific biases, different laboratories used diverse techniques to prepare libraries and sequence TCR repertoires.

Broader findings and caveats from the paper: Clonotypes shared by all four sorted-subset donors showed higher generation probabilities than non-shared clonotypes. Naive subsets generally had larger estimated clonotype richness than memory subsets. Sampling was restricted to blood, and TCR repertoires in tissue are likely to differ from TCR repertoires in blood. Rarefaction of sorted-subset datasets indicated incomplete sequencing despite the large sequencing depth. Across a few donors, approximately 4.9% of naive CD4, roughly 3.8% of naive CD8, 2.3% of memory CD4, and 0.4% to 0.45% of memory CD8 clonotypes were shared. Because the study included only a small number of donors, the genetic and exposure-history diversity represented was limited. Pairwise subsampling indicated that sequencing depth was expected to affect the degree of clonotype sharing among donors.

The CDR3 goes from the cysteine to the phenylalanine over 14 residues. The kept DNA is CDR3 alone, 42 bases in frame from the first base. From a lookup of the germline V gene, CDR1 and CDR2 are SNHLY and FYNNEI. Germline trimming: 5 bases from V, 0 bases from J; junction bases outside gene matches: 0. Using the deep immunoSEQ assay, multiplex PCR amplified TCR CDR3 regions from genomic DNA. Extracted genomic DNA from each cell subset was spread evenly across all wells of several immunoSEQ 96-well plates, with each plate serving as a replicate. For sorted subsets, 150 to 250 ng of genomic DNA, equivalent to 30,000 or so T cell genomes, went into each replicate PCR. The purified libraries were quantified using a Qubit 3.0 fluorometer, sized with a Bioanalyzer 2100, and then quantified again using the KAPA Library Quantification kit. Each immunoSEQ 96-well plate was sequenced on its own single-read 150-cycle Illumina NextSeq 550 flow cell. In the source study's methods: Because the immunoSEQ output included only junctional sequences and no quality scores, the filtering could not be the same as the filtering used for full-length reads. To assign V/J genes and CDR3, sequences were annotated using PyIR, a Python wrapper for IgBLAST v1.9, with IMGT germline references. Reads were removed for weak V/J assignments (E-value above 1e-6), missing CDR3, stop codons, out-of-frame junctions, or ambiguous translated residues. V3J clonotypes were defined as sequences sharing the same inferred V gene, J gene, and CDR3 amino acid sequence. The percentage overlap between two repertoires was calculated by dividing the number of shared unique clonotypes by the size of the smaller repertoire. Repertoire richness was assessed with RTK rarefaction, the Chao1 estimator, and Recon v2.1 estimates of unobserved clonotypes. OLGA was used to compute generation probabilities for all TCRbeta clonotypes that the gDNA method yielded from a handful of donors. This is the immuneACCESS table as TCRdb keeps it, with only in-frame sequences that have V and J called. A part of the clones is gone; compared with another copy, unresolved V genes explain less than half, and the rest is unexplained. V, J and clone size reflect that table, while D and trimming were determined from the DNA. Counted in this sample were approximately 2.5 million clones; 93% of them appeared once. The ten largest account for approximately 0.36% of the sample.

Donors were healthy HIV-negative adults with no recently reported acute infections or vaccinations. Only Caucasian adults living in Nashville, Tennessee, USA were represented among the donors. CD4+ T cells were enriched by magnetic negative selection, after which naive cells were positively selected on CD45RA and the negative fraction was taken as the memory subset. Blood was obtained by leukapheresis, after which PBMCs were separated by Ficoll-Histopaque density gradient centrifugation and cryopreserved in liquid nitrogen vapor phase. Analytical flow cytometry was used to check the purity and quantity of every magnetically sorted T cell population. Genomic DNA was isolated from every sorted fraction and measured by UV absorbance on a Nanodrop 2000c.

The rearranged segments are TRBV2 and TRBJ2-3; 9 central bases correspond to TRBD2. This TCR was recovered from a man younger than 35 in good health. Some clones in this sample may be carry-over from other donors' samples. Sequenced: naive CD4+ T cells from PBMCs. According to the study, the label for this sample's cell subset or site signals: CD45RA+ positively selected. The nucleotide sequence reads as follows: TGTGCCAGCAGTAGCGGGAGGAGCACAGATACGCAGTATTTT. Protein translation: CASSSGRSTDTQYF.